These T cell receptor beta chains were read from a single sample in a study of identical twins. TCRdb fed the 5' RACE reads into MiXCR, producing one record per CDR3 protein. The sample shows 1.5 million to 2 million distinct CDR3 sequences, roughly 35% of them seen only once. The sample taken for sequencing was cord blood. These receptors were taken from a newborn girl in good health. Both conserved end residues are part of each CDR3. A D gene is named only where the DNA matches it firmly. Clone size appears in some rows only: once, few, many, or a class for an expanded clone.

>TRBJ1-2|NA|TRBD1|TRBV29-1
TGCAGCACTCGACAGGGGAGTGGCTACACCTTC
CSTRQGSGYTF
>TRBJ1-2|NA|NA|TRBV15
TGTGCCACCAGCAGAGATGTGACAGTAAACTATGGCCACACCTTC
CATSRDVTVNYGHTF
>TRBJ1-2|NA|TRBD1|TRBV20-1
TGCAGTGCTGCGATGCAGGGGGACGGCTACACCTTC
CSAAMQGDGYTF
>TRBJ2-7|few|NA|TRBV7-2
TGTGCCAGCAGCACCCAGACTCCCTACGAGCAGTACTTC
CASSTQTPYEQYF
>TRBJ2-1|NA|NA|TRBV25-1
TGTGCCAGCCCCGATGCTCCCCAGCGGGCCAACAATGAGCAGTTCTTC
CASPDAPQRANNEQFF
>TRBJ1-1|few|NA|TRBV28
NA
CASSFLAGALNTEAFF
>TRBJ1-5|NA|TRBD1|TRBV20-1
TGCAGTGCTAGTCCCCGCCAGGGGGCGAGCAATCAGCCCCAGCATTTT
CSASPRQGASNQPQHF
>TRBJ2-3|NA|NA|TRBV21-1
TGTGCCAGCAGCAAAGGGGCTCTAGCAGTAGGAGTAACAGATACGCAGTATTTT
CASSKGALAVGVTDTQYF
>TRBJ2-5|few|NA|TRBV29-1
TGCAGCGGGAAGATGGAAGAGACCCAGTACTTC
CSGKMEETQYF
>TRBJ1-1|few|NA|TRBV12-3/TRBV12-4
TGTGCCAGCAGTGAGGGGACCTCCTCCGGGACTGAAGCTTTCTTT
CASSEGTSSGTEAFF
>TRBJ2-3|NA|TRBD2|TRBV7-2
TGTGCCAGCAGCTTAGATTGGACTAGCGGTCCCCCTAGCACAGATACGCAGTATTTT
CASSLDWTSGPPSTDTQYF
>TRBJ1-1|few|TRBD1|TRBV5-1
TGCGCCAGCAGCTTGGGGACAGGGTATGCGAACACTGAAGCTTTCTTT
CASSLGTGYANTEAFF
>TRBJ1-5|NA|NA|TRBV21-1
TGTGCCAGCAGCGAAGGCCAAGGGGGGGCCGGTCAGCCCCAGCATTTT
CASSEGQGGAGQPQHF
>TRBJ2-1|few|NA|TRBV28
TGTGCCAGCAGCCGCGGACCTTTCAATGAGCAGTTCTTC
CASSRGPFNEQFF
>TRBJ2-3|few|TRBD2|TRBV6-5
TGTGCCAGCAGTTACTCTCGGGCTAGCGGCCCCACAGATACGCAGTATTTT
CASSYSRASGPTDTQYF
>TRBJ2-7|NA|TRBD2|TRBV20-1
TGCAGTGCTAGAGAGGGACTAGCGGTTACCTACGAGCAGTACTTC
CSAREGLAVTYEQYF
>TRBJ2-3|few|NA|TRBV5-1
TGCGCCAGCAGCCCCTTAGCGTCAACCACAGATACGCAGTATTTT
CASSPLASTTDTQYF
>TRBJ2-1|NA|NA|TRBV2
TGTGCCAGCAGTAAGGACCAACCCCATGAGCAGTTCTTC
CASSKDQPHEQFF
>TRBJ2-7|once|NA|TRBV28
TGTGCCAGCAGCCGCCTCTTGGCTTACGAGCAGTACTTC
CASSRLLAYEQYF
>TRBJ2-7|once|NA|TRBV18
NA
CASSSGADNYEQHF
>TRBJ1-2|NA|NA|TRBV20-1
TGCAGTGCCCCTTTTCTGGGCAGTGAACTCTATGGCTACACCTTC
CSAPFLGSELYGYTF
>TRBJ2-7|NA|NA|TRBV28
TGTGCCAGCAAAAACAATGAGCAGTACTTC
CASKNNEQYF
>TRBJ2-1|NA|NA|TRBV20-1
TGCAGTGCTAGAGATCCAGGGTTCTTC
CSARDPGFF
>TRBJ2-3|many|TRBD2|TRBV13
TGTGCCAGCAGCTTCCGGGGGGGAAGCACAGATACGCAGTATTTT
CASSFRGGSTDTQYF
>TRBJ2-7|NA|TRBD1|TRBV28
TGTGCCAGGTGGTTTGGGACAGTCTCCTACGAGCAGTACTTC
CARWFGTVSYEQYF
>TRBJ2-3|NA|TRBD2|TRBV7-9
TGTGCCAGGACTAGCGGGGAGCACACAGATACGCAGTATTTT
CARTSGEHTDTQYF
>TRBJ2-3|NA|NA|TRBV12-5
TGTGCTAGTGGTTTGGGAGGATCAGCAGGTACGCAGTATTTT
CASGLGGSAGTQYF
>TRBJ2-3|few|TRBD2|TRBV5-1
TGCGCCAGCAAGGGACTAGGGTTTGTAGATACGCAGTATTTT
CASKGLGFVDTQYF
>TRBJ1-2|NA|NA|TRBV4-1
TGCGCCAGCAGCCAAGATAAGGGGATGGGGAACTATGGCTACACCTTC
CASSQDKGMGNYGYTF
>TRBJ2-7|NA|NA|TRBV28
TGTGCCAGCAGTTCCTTGACTTCTACCTACGAGCAGTACTTC
CASSSLTSTYEQYF
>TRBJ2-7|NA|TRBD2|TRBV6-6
TGTGCCAGCAGTTACCCGACAATAGCGGGATCAACCTACGAGCAGTACTTC
CASSYPTIAGSTYEQYF
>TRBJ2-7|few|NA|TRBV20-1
TGCAGTGCTAGAGATCCCAGGGAGCAGTACTTC
CSARDPREQYF
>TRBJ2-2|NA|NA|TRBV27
TGTGCCAGCAGTTTATCTGCGGGAAGCAACACCGGGGAGCTGTTTTTT
CASSLSAGSNTGELFF
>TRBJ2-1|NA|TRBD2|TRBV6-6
TGTGCCAGCAGTTACCGGACTAGCGGGAGTGCCCGAGATGAGCAGTTCTTC
CASSYRTSGSARDEQFF
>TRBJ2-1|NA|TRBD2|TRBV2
TGTGCCAGCCGAGGGGGGACTAGCCGAAACAATGAGCAGTTCTTC
CASRGGTSRNNEQFF
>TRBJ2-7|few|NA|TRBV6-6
TGTGCCAGCAGTTACTTATTAGGGGCTAGCTCCTACGAGCAGTACTTC
CASSYLLGASSYEQYF
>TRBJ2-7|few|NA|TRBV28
TGTGCCAGCAGCCCCGATAGAGCCTTAGCCTCCTACGAGCAGTACTTC
CASSPDRALASYEQYF
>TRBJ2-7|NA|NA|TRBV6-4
TGTGCCAGCAGTGAAGTTGAAGGCTACGAGCAGTACTTC
CASSEVEGYEQYF
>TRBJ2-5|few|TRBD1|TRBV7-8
TGTGCCAGCAGCTTAGGGTACACAGGGGATCAACAAGAGACCCAGTACTTC
CASSLGYTGDQQETQYF
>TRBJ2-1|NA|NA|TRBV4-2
TGTGCCAGCAGCCAAGATCGGAGGGGGTTGTTAGCGGCGAGCAATGAGCAGTTCTTC
CASSQDRRGLLAASNEQFF
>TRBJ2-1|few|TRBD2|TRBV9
TGTGCCAGCAGCGTAGGGACTAGCGGGGACTACAATGAGCAGTTCTTC
CASSVGTSGDYNEQFF
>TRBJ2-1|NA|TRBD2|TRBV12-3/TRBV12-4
TGTGCCACTTGGACTAGCGGGGATGAGCAGTTCTTC
CATWTSGDEQFF
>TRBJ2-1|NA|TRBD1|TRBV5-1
TGCGCCAGCGCCGGGACAGGGCAGGACAATGAGCAGTTCTTC
CASAGTGQDNEQFF
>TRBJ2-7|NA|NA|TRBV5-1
TGCGCCAGCAGCGCGCCTACAGGGAGGAACTCCTACGAGCAGTACTTC
CASSAPTGRNSYEQYF
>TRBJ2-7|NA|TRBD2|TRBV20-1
TGCAGTGCTAGTAGGACTAGCGTCGACTACTCCTACGAGCAGTACTTC
CSASRTSVDYSYEQYF
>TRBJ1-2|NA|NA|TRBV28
TGTGCCAGCAGTTTATATGCCTGGATGACAGACTATGGCTACACCTTC
CASSLYAWMTDYGYTF
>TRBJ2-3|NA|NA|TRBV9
TGTGCCAGCAGCGTAGCGGTCCCGGGACGTAGCACAGATACGCAGTATTTT
CASSVAVPGRSTDTQYF
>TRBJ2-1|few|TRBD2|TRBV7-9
TGTGCCAGCAGCTTAGTTGGGACTAGCCAATACAATGAGCAGTTCTTC
CASSLVGTSQYNEQFF
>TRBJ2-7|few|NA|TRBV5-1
TGCGCCAGCAGCTTGGACTACATCGAGCAGTACTTC
CASSLDYIEQYF
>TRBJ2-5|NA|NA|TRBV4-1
TGCGCCAGCAGCCGAGGGACTGCCGATGGGGAGACCCAGTACTTC
CASSRGTADGETQYF
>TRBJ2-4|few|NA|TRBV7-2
TGTGCCAGCAGCTCGGTAGTGATAGCCAAAAACATTCAGTACTTC
CASSSVVIAKNIQYF
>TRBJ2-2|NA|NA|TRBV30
TGTGCCTGGAGCCCCGGCACTAGCACCGGGGAGCTGTTTTTT
CAWSPGTSTGELFF
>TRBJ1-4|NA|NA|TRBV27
TGTGCCAGCAGTTCTAGGCCAGATGAAAAACTGTTTTTT
CASSSRPDEKLFF
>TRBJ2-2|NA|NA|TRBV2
TGTGCCAGGAGTGGACTTTCCACCGGGGAGCTGTTTTTT
CARSGLSTGELFF
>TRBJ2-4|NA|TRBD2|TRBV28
TGTGCCAGCAGTCGACCTCGGACTAGCGGGAGGGAGCACATTCAGTACTTC
CASSRPRTSGREHIQYF
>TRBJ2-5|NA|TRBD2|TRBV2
TGTGCCAGCAGCGCCTTCGAGCGGGGGCTGGCAGAGACCCAGTACTTC
CASSAFERGLAETQYF